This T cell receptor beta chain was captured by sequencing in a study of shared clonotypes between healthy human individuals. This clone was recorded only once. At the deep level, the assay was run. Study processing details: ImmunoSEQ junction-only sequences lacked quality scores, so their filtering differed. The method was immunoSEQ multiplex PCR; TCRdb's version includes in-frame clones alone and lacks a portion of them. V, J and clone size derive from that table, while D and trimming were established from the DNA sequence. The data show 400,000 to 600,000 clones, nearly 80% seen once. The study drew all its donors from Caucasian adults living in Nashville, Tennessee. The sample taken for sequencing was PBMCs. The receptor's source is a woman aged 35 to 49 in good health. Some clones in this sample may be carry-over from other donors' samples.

Here the CDR3 DNA reads TGCGCCAGCAGCCATCGGGGGGCTAGCGGGAGGGGAGGCGCAGATACGCAGTATTTT. This encodes CASSHRGASGRGGADTQYF. The chain combines TRBV4-1 with TRBJ2-3; 12 positions match TRBD2. The CDR3 loop spans 19 amino acids. The J segment lost 4 bases and the V segment lost 3 bases, leaving 14 bases of the junction unmatched. Germline CDR1 and CDR2: MGHRA and YSYEKL.